These 14 T cell receptor beta chains came from one sample sequenced in a study of read filtering for tumor transcriptome and immune sequencing. Molecular barcoded adaptors covering alpha/delta and beta/gamma chains were used on 400 to 450 ng RNA. TCRdb reanalysed the reads using MiXCR and keeps one entry per CDR3 protein. The table has 100,000 to 150,000 distinct CDR3 sequences, 10% to 15% seen once. Specimen: a population of CD138-negative cells sorted from bone marrow. The receptors shown here come from a donor aged 40 or over with multiple myeloma.

Concerning this clonotype: A clone one base away is much larger, so this may be a read error. The rearrangement uses TRBV9 and TRBJ2-2; TRBD2 is a possible D gene (6 bases). The CDR3 runs to 16 residues. CDR1 and CDR2 (germline): SGDLS, YYNGEE. The CDR3 sequence is CASSVGNSPNTGGLFF. The CDR3 DNA sequence: TGTGCCAGCAGCGTAGGAAATAGCCCTAACACCGGGGGGCTGTTTTTT.

This clonotype was recorded a few times. A much larger clone lies a single base off, so this may be a read error. This chain joins TRBV6-5 and TRBJ2-2; TRBD1 might be the D (6 bases). Germline V gene lookup returns CDR1 MNHEY and CDR2 SVGAGI. This CDR3 has 15 amino acids. The CDR3 nucleotides read TGTGCCGGCAGTGAAACAGGGCTTGGCACCGGGGAGCTGTTTTTT. Its translation: CAGSETGLGTGELFF.

This clonotype was counted at least ten times. The V gene is TRBV12-3 or TRBV12-4, the J gene TRBJ1-1, with 12 bases matching TRBD1. The CDR3 sequence is 13 residues long. J was trimmed by 8 bases and V by 5 bases; bases with no gene match: 3. The CDR3: CASSPGTGGEAFF. As DNA, the CDR3 is TGTGCCAGCAGTCCTGGGACAGGGGGCGAAGCTTTCTTT.

On this clonotype itself: A much larger clone differs by one base, so this may be a read error. The rearrangement uses TRBV4-1 and TRBJ2-3; 11 bases fit TRBD1. The CDR3 length is 18 residues. Germline-derived CDR1 and CDR2 are MGHRA and YSYEKL. The CDR3 DNA is TGCGCCCGCAGCCAAGAGGTCCCGGGACAGGGGGGCCCAGATACGCAGTATTTT. Protein product: CARSQEVPGQGGPDTQYF.

This clonotype was seen many times. The rearrangement links TRBV11-2 to TRBJ1-5, with unresolved D. Trimming left V 2 bases short and J 5 bases short, with 7 bases between. This CDR3 has 13 amino acids. Germline CDR1 is SGHAT and CDR2 is FQNNGV. The CDR3 coding sequence is TGTGCCAGCAGCTTACAGATGGATCAGCCCCAGCATTTT. Amino acids: CASSLQMDQPQHF.

This clonotype has just a few counts. Here the CDR3 omits its conserved ending phenylalanine or tryptophan, so a read error is the likely source. The DNA is omitted, as the CDR3 cannot be located on it reliably, and the CDR3 follows TCRdb's listing. The chain joins TRBV6-5 to TRBJ1-6. The CDR3 comprises 15 residues, both ends counted. Per germline, CDR1 MNHEY and CDR2 SVGAGI. CDR3 sequence: CASSSSAGHNSPLHL.

The sample holds a few counts of this clonotype. The chain employs TRBV7-2 and TRBJ2-5; D is perhaps TRBD2 (6 bases). The CDR3 consists of 14 residues. Trimming took off 5 bases at V and 5 bases at J, with 15 bases between the two ends. Germline assignment: CDR1 SGHTA and CDR2 FQGNSA. CDR3 sequence (DNA): TGTGCCAGCAGCCCGGCGGGCGGGGAGGAGACCCAGTACTTC. Its translation: CASSPAGGEETQYF.

This clonotype has a count of ten or more. This CDR3 is CASSPRTGLILSPLHF. The CDR3 coding sequence is TGTGCCAGCAGCCCCCGGACAGGCCTGATTCTCTCACCCCTCCACTTT. V usage is TRBV4-2 and J usage is TRBJ1-6; 7 bases map to TRBD1. V was clipped by 4 bases and J by 10 bases; unmatched bases: 13. CDR1 is LGHNA and CDR2 is YNFKEQ in the germline V gene. The CDR3 covers 16 residues.

The chain is built from TRBV7-9 and TRBJ1-5; TRBD1 is a possible D gene (6 bases). The CDR3 loop spans 14 amino acids. CDR1 is SEHNR, CDR2 FQNEAQ, per germline (reference sequence). The ends were cut back, 5 bases at V and 5 bases at J, with 13 bases in the middle. CDR3 residues: CASSRTGQHQPQHF. Written as DNA, the CDR3 is TGTGCCAGCAGCCGAACCGGACAGCATCAGCCCCAGCATTTT.

Regarding this clonotype: This clone may be a read error of a much larger clone one base away. This rearrangement joins TRBV2 to TRBJ2-3; D is uncertain. Germline V CDR1 and CDR2: SNHLY, FYNNEI. The CDR3 is 12 residues long. The CDR3 reads CTSSPWADTQYF. CDR3 bases: TGTACCAGCAGCCCGTGGGCAGATACGCAGTATTTT.

J is TRBJ1-5 and V is TRBV7-8; D is undetermined. Germline V CDR1 and CDR2: SGHVS, FQNEAQ. The CDR3 spans 14 residues. V was pared by 1 base and J by 4 bases, with 8 bases between. The CDR3 loop reads CASSLVLKNQPQHF. CDR3 nucleotide sequence: TGTGCCAGCAGCTTAGTATTGAAAAATCAGCCCCAGCATTTT.

This clonotype was detected only a few times. A much larger clone sits a single nucleotide away, making a read error possible. The chain carries TRBV7-2 and TRBJ2-1; no definite D call. The CDR3 has 15 amino acids. The germline V gene has CDR1 SGHTA and CDR2 FQGNSA. Between the trimmed V and J ends, which lost 2 bases and 9 bases, there was a span of 17 bases. The CDR3 bases are TGTGCCAGCAGCTTACGGACGGAGAGAAACAGTGAGCAGTTCTTC. Translated, it gives CASSLRTERNSEQFF.

This clonotype appeared many times. The chain carries TRBV5-1 and TRBJ1-2; no reliable D call. The V gene's germline CDR1 is SGHRS and CDR2 YFSETQ. The CDR3 has 14 residues. Trimming stripped 1 base from V and 0 bases from J, with 7 bases between. The CDR3 bases are TGCGCCAGCAGCTTGTCCCCAGCTAACTATGGCTACACCTTC. It yields the protein CASSLSPANYGYTF.

The chain has TRBV9 and TRBJ2-5; D unclear. Germline CDR1 reads SGDLS; CDR2 reads YYNGEE. The CDR3 contains 14 residues. V shed 1 base and J shed 5 bases, with 12 bases lying between them. Written as DNA, the CDR3 is TGTGCCAGCAGCGTACGGTCCTACGACGAGACCCAGTACTTC. This codes for CASSVRSYDETQYF.